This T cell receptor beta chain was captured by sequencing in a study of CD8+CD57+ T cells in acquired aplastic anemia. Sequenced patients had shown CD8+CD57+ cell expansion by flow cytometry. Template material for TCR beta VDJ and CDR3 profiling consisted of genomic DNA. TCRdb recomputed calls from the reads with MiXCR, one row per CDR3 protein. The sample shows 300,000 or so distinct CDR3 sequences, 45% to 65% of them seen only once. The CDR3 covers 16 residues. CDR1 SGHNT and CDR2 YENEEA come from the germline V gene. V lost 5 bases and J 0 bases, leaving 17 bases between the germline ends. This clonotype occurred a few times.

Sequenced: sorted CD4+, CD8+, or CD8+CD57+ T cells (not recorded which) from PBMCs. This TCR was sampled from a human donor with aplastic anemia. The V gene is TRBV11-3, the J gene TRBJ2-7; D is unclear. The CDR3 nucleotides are TGTGCCAGCAGCCCCGGGCGCGGATTCAGCTCCTACGAGCAGTACTTC. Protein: CASSPGRGFSSYEQYF.